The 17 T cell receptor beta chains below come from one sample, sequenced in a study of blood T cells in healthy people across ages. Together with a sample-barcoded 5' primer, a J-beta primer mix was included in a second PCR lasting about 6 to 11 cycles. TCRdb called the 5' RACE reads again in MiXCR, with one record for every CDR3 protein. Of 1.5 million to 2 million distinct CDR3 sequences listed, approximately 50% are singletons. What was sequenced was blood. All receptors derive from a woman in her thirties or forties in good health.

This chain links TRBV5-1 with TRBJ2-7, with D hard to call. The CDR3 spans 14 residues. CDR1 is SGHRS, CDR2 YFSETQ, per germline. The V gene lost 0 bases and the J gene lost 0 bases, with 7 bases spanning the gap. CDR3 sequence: CASSLDVNSYEQYF. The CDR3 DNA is TGCGCCAGCAGCTTGGACGTCAACTCCTACGAGCAGTACTTC. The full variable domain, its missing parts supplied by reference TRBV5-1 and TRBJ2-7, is KAGVTQTPRYLIKTRGQQVTLSCSPISGHRSVSWYQQTPGQGLQFLFEYFSETQRNKGNFPGRFSGRQFSNSRSEMNVSTLELGDSALYLCASSLDVNSYEQYFGPGTRLTVT.

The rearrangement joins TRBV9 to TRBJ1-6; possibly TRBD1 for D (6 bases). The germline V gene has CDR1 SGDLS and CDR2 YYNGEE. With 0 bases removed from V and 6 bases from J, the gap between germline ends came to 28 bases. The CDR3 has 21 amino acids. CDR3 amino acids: CASSVASGATTSGSFNSPLHF. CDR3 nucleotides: TGTGCCAGCAGCGTAGCTTCAGGGGCTACGACGTCGGGATCTTTTAATTCACCCCTCCACTTT.

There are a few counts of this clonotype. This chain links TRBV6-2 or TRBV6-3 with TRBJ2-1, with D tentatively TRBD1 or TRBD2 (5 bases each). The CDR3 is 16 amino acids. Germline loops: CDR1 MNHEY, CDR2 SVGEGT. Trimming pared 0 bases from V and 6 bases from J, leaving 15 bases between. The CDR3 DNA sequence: TGTGCCAGCAGTTACTCTTCGGCAGGGAGTCTCAATGAGCAGTTCTTC. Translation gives CASSYSSAGSLNEQFF.

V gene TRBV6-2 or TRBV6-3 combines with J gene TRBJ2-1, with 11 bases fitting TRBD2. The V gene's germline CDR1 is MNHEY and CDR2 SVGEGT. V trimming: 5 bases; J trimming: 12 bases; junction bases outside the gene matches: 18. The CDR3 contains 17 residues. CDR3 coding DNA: TGTGCCAGCAGTCATCAGACTAGCGGGGTGCGAAAGGTCACGCAGTTCTTC. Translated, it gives CASSHQTSGVRKVTQFF.

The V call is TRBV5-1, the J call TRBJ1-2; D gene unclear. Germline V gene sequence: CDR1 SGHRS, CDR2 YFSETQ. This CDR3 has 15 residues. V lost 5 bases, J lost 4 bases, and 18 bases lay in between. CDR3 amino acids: CASRSVQAEAYGYTF. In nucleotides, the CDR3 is TGCGCCAGCAGGTCTGTTCAGGCAGAGGCCTATGGCTACACCTTC.

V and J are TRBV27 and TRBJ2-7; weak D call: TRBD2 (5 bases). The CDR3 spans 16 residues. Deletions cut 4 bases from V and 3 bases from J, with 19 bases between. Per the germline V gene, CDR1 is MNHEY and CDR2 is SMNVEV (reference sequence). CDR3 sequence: CASSSSTGNVFYEQYF. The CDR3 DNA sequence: TGTGCCAGCAGTTCCTCGACGGGAAACGTTTTCTACGAGCAGTACTTC.

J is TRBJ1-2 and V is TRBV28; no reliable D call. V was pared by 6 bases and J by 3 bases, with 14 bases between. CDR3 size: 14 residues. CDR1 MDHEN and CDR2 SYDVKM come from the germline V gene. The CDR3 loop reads CASREIRGDYGYTF. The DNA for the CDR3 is TGTGCCAGCAGAGAAATACGGGGAGACTATGGCTACACCTTC.

The CDR3 protein is CASSLGLSKIEQFF. The CDR3 DNA reads as TGTGCCAGCAGCTTGGGACTATCAAAGATAGAGCAGTTCTTC. The chain carries TRBV13 and TRBJ2-1; TRBD2 matches at 7 bases. Per germline, CDR1 PRHDT and CDR2 FYEKMQ (reference sequence). The CDR3 loop spans 14 amino acids. Trimming at V came to 3 bases and at J to 10 bases, leaving 9 bases not matched to a gene.

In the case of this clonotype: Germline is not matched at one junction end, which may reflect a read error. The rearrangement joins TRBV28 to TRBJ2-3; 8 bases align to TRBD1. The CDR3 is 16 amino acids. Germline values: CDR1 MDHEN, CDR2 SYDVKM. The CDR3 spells CASRTVGQGSTNTQYF. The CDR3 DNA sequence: TGTGCCAGCAGAACCGTTGGACAGGGCTCCACAAATACGCAGTATTTT. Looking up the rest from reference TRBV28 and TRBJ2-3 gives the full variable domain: DVKVTQSSRYLVKRTGEKVFLECVQDMDHENMFWYRQDPGLGLRLIYFSYDVKMKEKGDIPEGYSVSREKKERFSLILESASTNQTSMYLCASRTVGQGSTNTQYFGPGTRLTVL.

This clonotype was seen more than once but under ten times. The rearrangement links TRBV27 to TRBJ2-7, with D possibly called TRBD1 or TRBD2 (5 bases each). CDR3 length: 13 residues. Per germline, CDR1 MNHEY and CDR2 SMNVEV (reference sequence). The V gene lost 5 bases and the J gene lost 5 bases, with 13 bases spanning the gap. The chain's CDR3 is CASSNGAYDEQYF. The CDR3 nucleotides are TGTGCCAGCAGTAACGGGGCCTACGACGAGCAGTACTTC.

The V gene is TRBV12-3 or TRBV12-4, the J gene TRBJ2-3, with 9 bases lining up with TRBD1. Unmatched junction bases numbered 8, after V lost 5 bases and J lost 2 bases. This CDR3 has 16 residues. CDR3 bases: TGTGCCAGCAGTGGACAGGGGACGTCCCCCACAGATACGCAGTATTTT. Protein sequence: CASSGQGTSPTDTQYF.

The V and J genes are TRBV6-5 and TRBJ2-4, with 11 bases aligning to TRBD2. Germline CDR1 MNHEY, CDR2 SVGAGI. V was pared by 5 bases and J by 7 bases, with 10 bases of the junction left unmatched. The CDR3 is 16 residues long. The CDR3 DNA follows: TGTGCCAGCAGTCCCCCCATAGCGGGGGGGAGGAACATTCAGTACTTC. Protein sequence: CASSPPIAGGRNIQYF.

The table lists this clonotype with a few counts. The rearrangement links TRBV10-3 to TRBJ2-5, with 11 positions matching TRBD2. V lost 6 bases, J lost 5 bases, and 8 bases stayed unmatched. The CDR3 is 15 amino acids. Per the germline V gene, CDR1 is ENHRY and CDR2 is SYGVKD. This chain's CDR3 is CAISSGLADLETQYF. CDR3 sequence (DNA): TGTGCCATCAGCTCGGGACTAGCGGACCTGGAGACCCAGTACTTC.

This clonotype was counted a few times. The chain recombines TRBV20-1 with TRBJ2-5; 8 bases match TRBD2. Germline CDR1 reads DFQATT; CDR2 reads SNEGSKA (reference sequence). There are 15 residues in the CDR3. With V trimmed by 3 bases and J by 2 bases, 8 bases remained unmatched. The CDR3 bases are TGCAGTGCTAGCTGGGCGGGGGGACTACAAGAGACCCAGTACTTC. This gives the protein CSASWAGGLQETQYF.

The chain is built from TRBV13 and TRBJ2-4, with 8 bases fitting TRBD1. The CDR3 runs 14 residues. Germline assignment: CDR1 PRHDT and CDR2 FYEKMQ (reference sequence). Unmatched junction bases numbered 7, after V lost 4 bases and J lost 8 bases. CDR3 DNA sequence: TGTGCCAGCAGCTCCCGGACAGGGACATACATTCAGTACTTC. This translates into CASSSRTGTYIQYF.

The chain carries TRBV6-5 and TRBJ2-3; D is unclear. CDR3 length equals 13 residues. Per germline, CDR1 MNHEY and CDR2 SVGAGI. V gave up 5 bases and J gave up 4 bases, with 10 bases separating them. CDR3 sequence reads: CASSHPGPDTQYF. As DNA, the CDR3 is TGTGCCAGCAGTCATCCGGGCCCAGATACGCAGTATTTT.

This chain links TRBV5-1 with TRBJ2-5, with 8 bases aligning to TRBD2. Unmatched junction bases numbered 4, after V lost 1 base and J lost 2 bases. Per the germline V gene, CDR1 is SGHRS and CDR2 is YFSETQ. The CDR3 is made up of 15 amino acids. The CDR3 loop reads CASSLMGLGQETQYF. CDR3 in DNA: TGCGCCAGCAGCTTGATGGGACTAGGACAAGAGACCCAGTACTTC.